This TCR beta chain was documented in a study of human T cells and chemical hapten exposure. Looking at the study overall: Slight differences in pooled library volume were the main source of varying TCR yields across samples.

This clonotype was seen a handful of times. Noted time point: pre-sensitization, week 0. The treatment: therapeutic diphenylcyclopropenone sensitization with weekly scalp DPC. Alopecia patients deemed DPC-suitable, aged 18 to 70, excluding pregnancy. The library attached unique molecular identifiers to individual cDNA molecules. TCRdb redid the calling of the RACE reads with MiXCR, one entry per CDR3 protein. The repertoire includes about 46,000 distinct CDR3 sequences, over 8% of them detected once, and 14% sits in the top ten. Germline V gives CDR1 DFQATT, CDR2 SNEGSKA (reference sequence). CDR3 size: 13 residues. Trimming pared 3 bases from V and 5 bases from J, leaving 13 bases between.

The sample in question was whole blood, obtained in connection with sensitization to the hapten diphenylcyclopropenone (DPC). The chain carries TRBV20-1 and TRBJ1-1; the D is unclear. This receptor was obtained from a woman between 35 and 50 years old with alopecia areata. Some clones in this sample may be carry-over from other donors' samples. The CDR3 loop is CSASSSGRTEAFF. For the CDR3, the DNA is TGCAGTGCTAGTTCATCGGGGAGGACTGAAGCTTTCTTT.